The next 27 T cell receptor beta chains were all read from a single sample in a study of T cell responses to AZD1222 COVID-19 vaccine. Assay used: immunoSEQ multiplex PCR; TCRdb lists only in-frame clones, some missing. There are about 120,000 clones in the sample; around 90% occur only once, and around 9.6% lies in the top ten. The specimen comprised peripheral blood, sampled on day 0 of AZD1222 vaccination. All receptors derive from an adult in good health.

The gene calls are TRBV3-1 (or the pseudogene TRBV3-2) and TRBJ2-3; D ambiguous. This CDR3 comprises 14 residues. The V gene lost 1 base and the J gene lost 0 bases, with 5 bases spanning the gap. Germline V CDR1 and CDR2: LGHDT, YNNKEL (reference sequence). The CDR3 is CASSQGPSTDTQYF. In DNA, the CDR3 is TGTGCCAGCAGCCAAGGCCCTAGCACAGATACGCAGTATTTT.

In its sample, this clone was seen a few times. The J gene is TRBJ2-7, the V gene TRBV4-2; 7 bases line up with TRBD2. V was pared by 4 bases and J by 4 bases, with 7 bases of the junction left unmatched. There are 14 residues in the CDR3. CDR1 is LGHNA, CDR2 YNFKEQ, per germline. In DNA, the CDR3 is TGTGCCAGCAGCCCCGGCACTAGCGAGTACGAGCAGTACTTC. It yields the protein CASSPGTSEYEQYF.

The V call is TRBV3-1 (or the pseudogene TRBV3-2), the J call TRBJ2-7; D is uncertain. V lost 1 base to trimming and J lost 6 bases, with 4 bases between them. This CDR3 is built from 11 residues. The germline gives CDR1 LGHDT, CDR2 YNNKEL (reference sequence). The CDR3 DNA is TGTGCCAGCAGCCAAGTTAGCGAGCAGTACTTC. This sequence encodes CASSQVSEQYF.

The chain has TRBV7-8 and TRBJ1-2; 8 nucleotides match TRBD1. The CDR3 sequence is 16 residues long. The ends lost 0 bases at V and 4 bases at J; junction bases unmatched: 7. CDR1 is SGHVS, CDR2 FQNEAQ, per germline. CDR3 region: CASSLAQGAGSYGYTF. As DNA, the CDR3 is TGTGCCAGCAGCTTAGCGCAGGGGGCAGGGTCCTATGGCTACACCTTC.

CDR3 sequence: CSVGSSETQYF. The CDR3 nucleotides read TGCAGCGTTGGTTCGAGCGAGACCCAGTACTTC. The chain employs TRBV29-1 and TRBJ2-5; D is unclear. CDR1 is SQVTM, CDR2 ANQGSEA, per germline. V was trimmed by 4 bases and J by 5 bases, leaving 8 bases between them. This CDR3 comprises 11 residues.

Only one count was recorded for this clone. V usage is TRBV10-3 and J usage is TRBJ2-7, with D unclear. This CDR3 has 15 residues. CDR1 is ENHRY and CDR2 is SYGVKD in the germline V gene. Trimming left V 3 bases short and J 5 bases short, with 17 bases between. CDR3 region: CAISDYKDLAHEQYF. The CDR3 nucleotides are TGTGCCATCAGTGACTACAAGGATTTGGCCCACGAGCAGTACTTC.

The gene calls are TRBV15 and TRBJ2-2; D gene ambiguous. Trimming shortened V by 3 bases and J by 6 bases, and 17 bases separated the two germline ends. The CDR3 sequence is 16 residues long. Per the germline V gene, CDR1 is LNHNV and CDR2 is YYDKDF (reference sequence). CDR3 loop: CATSRGGSSSAGELFF. In DNA, the CDR3 is TGTGCCACCAGCAGGGGCGGCAGTTCGAGCGCCGGGGAGCTGTTTTTT. Based on the CDR3 plus reference TRBV15 and TRBJ2-2, the full variable domain is DAMVIQNPRYQVTQFGKPVTLSCSQTLNHNVMYWYQQKSSQAPKLLFHYYDKDFNNEADTPDNFQSRRPNTSFCFLDIRSPGLGDTAMYLCATSRGGSSSAGELFFGEGSRLTVL.

The chain uses TRBV5-4 and TRBJ2-5, with 15 bases lining up with TRBD2. The CDR3 has 18 amino acids. The J segment lost 2 bases and the V segment lost 4 bases, leaving 9 bases of the junction unmatched. Germline V gene lookup returns CDR1 SGHNT and CDR2 YYREEE (reference sequence). The CDR3 here is CASSPPGLAGGLQETQYF. CDR3 bases: TGTGCCAGCAGCCCTCCGGGACTAGCGGGGGGATTACAAGAGACCCAGTACTTC.

This clone is categorized as medium-sized. The sample has other DNA sequences that encode this CDR3 too. The chain joins TRBV7-9 to TRBJ2-7; either TRBD1 or TRBD2 may fit D (5 bases each). V lost 6 bases to trimming and J lost 1 base, with 10 bases between them. The CDR3 is 13 amino acids. Looked up from germline, CDR1 is SEHNR and CDR2 is FQNEAQ (reference sequence). CDR3: CASREGLSYEQYF. CDR3 in DNA: TGTGCCAGCAGAGAGGGGCTGTCCTACGAGCAGTACTTC.

The gene calls are TRBV12-3 or TRBV12-4 and TRBJ2-7; D is tentatively TRBD1 or TRBD2 (5 bases each). The length of the CDR3 is 13 residues. V lost 3 bases and J lost 2, with 8 bases in between. In DNA, the CDR3 is TGTGCCAGCAGTTTGGGGGAAACCTACGAGCAGTACTTC. The encoded protein is CASSLGETYEQYF.

This chain joins TRBV7-9 and TRBJ1-6; a weak D match, TRBD1 (5 bases). The CDR3 extends over 14 amino acids. The V end lost 4 bases, the J end lost 10 bases, and 14 bases lay between the germline ends. The germline V gene has CDR1 SEHNR and CDR2 FQNEAQ (reference sequence). CDR3 sequence: CASSSPGRGSPLHF. CDR3 DNA sequence: TGTGCCAGCAGCTCCCCGGGTAGGGGATCACCCCTCCACTTT. Full variable domain (missing parts from reference TRBV7-9 and TRBJ1-6): DTGVSQNPRHKITKRGQNVTFRCDPISEHNRLYWYRQTLGQGPEFLTYFQNEAQLEKSRLLSDRFSAERPKGSFSTLEIQRTEQGDSAMYLCASSSPGRGSPLHFGNGTRLTVT.

The V gene is TRBV11-3, the J gene TRBJ2-5; 8 nucleotides match TRBD2. CDR3 length: 13 residues. Germline values: CDR1 SGHNT, CDR2 YENEEA. V shed 1 base and J 5 bases; nucleotides not matched to a gene: 0. The CDR3 here is CASSLAGGETQYF. The CDR3 DNA follows: TGTGCCAGCAGCTTAGCGGGGGGGGAGACCCAGTACTTC.

The genes are TRBV7-8 and TRBJ2-3; weak D call: TRBD1 (6 bases). Germline V gene sequence: CDR1 SGHVS, CDR2 FQNEAQ. The CDR3 sequence is 20 residues long. V shed 5 bases and J shed 4 bases, with 31 bases lying between them. The DNA for the CDR3 is TGTGCCAGCAGCCAAGCCTACGGGACAACCGGCGGGCTACAGTCAGATACGCAGTATTTT. This encodes CASSQAYGTTGGLQSDTQYF.

This clone has only a few counts. The chain joins TRBV6-2 or TRBV6-3 to TRBJ1-3, with unresolved D. This CDR3 has 16 residues. In germline, CDR1 is MNHEY, CDR2 SVGEGT. With 2 bases removed from V and 0 bases from J, the gap between germline ends came to 11 bases. Here the CDR3 reads CASSYESADSGNTIYF. CDR3 nucleotides: TGTGCCAGCAGTTACGAGTCAGCCGACTCTGGAAACACCATATATTTT.

V gene TRBV19 combines with J gene TRBJ2-1; tentatively, D is TRBD2 (6 bases). Germline V gene sequence: CDR1 LNHDA, CDR2 SQIVND (reference sequence). This CDR3 is built from 14 residues. The V gene lost 9 bases and the J gene lost 2 bases, with 14 bases spanning the gap. CDR3 in amino acids: CASGGRGAYNEQFF. CDR3 in DNA: TGTGCCAGCGGGGGAAGGGGCGCCTACAATGAGCAGTTCTTC. The full variable domain, completed using reference TRBV19 and TRBJ2-1, is DGGITQSPKYLFRKEGQNVTLSCEQNLNHDAMYWYRQDPGQGLRLIYYSQIVNDFQKGDIAEGYSVSREKKESFPLTVTSAQKNPTAFYLCASGGRGAYNEQFFGPGTRLTVL.

The rearrangement uses TRBV11-2 and TRBJ1-4; 10 bases line up with TRBD1. Per germline, CDR1 SGHAT and CDR2 FQNNGV. Unmatched junction bases numbered 7, after V lost 5 bases and J lost 7 bases. This CDR3 has 15 residues. CDR3 in DNA: TGTGCCAGCAGCCAAAGAGGGACAGGGGTTGAAAAACTGTTTTTT. This translates into CASSQRGTGVEKLFF. Variable domain in full (rest from reference TRBV11-2 and TRBJ1-4): EAGVAQSPRYKIIEKRQSVAFWCNPISGHATLYWYQQILGQGPKLLIQFQNNGVVDDSQLPKDRFSAERLKGVDSTLKIQPAKLEDSAVYLCASSQRGTGVEKLFFGSGTQLSVL.

V usage is TRBV18 and J usage is TRBJ1-3, with 7 bases identical to TRBD1. The CDR3 extends over 15 amino acids. J gave up 0 bases and V 5 bases, and 4 bases lay outside the gene matches. Germline values: CDR1 KGHSH, CDR2 LQKENI. The CDR3 protein is CASSGGQSSGNTIYF. CDR3 nucleotides: TGTGCCAGCTCAGGGGGACAGAGCTCTGGAAACACCATATATTTT.

The V and J genes are TRBV28 and TRBJ1-2; 7 positions match TRBD1. Losses at the gene ends were 7 bases for V and 6 bases for J; bases not matched to a gene: 11. The CDR3 covers 14 residues. The germline CDR1 and CDR2 sequences are MDHEN and SYDVKM. The CDR3 is CASNLDRVKNGYTF. In DNA form, the CDR3 reads TGTGCCAGCAACCTTGACAGGGTTAAGAATGGCTACACCTTC.

CDR3 loop: CASSLGPGTGSYEQYF. Here the CDR3 DNA reads TGTGCCAGCAGTTTAGGGCCCGGGACAGGGTCCTACGAGCAGTACTTC. This chain connects TRBV28 to TRBJ2-7, with 9 bases identical to TRBD1. Unmatched junction bases numbered 6, after V lost 2 bases and J lost 1 base. Germline lookup yields CDR1 MDHEN and CDR2 SYDVKM. The CDR3 has 16 residues.

The rearrangement uses TRBV11-2 and TRBJ1-6, with TRBD1 matching over 7 bases. V was clipped by 8 bases and J by 11 bases; unmatched bases: 12. The CDR3 spans 14 residues. Germline values: CDR1 SGHAT, CDR2 FQNNGV. The CDR3, as DNA: TGTGCCAGCGGAACCTCGACAGGGAGGACACCCCTCCACTTT. It translates to CASGTSTGRTPLHF. The whole variable domain, remainder taken from reference TRBV11-2 and TRBJ1-6, is EAGVAQSPRYKIIEKRQSVAFWCNPISGHATLYWYQQILGQGPKLLIQFQNNGVVDDSQLPKDRFSAERLKGVDSTLKIQPAKLEDSAVYLCASGTSTGRTPLHFGNGTRLTVT.

The rearrangement uses TRBV7-3 and TRBJ1-2; perhaps TRBD1 as D (5 bases). In germline, CDR1 is SGHTA, CDR2 FQGTGA. With 5 bases removed from V and 7 bases from J, the gap between germline ends came to 11 bases. The CDR3 contains 12 residues. CDR3 nucleotide sequence: TGTGCCAGCAGCCCGTCGGGGGGTGGCTACACCTTC. It is translated as CASSPSGGGYTF.

CDR3 nucleotides: TGTGCCAGCTCACCAGCACGTAGGGGAACTGAAGCTTTCTTT. Its protein product is CASSPARRGTEAFF. This chain connects TRBV18 to TRBJ1-1; a weak D match, TRBD1 (5 bases). Germline values: CDR1 KGHSH, CDR2 LQKENI. CDR3 size: 14 residues. V gave up 2 bases and J gave up 5 bases, with 12 bases separating them.

The genes are TRBV15 and TRBJ2-5; weak D call: TRBD2 (6 bases). This CDR3 region has 15 residues. Germline values: CDR1 LNHNV, CDR2 YYDKDF (reference sequence). With 1 base removed from V and 2 bases from J, the gap between germline ends came to 11 bases. As DNA, the CDR3 is TGTGCCACCAGCAGAGTCGGGGGACCACAAGAGACCCAGTACTTC. Amino acids: CATSRVGGPQETQYF.

The V and J genes are TRBV4-1 and TRBJ1-1; perhaps TRBD1 as D (5 bases). Trimming removed 2 bases from V and 7 bases from J, with 11 bases in between. In germline, CDR1 is MGHRA, CDR2 YSYEKL. The CDR3 totals 13 residues. For the CDR3, the DNA is TGCGCCAGCAGCCAATTCTTGAGGGGTGAAGCTTTCTTT. It translates to CASSQFLRGEAFF.

The chain has TRBV6-5 and TRBJ1-1, with a weak D call TRBD1 (5 bases). This CDR3 has 15 amino acids. CDR1 and CDR2 (germline): MNHEY, SVGAGI. Between the trimmed V and J ends, which lost 8 bases and 0 bases, there was a span of 16 bases. The CDR3 loop is CASGPQRQLNTEAFF. For the CDR3, the DNA is TGTGCCAGCGGGCCCCAGAGACAGTTGAACACTGAAGCTTTCTTT.

A note on this clone: This sample includes further DNA sequences coding for the same CDR3. The chain uses TRBV7-9 and TRBJ1-4; 7 nucleotides line up with TRBD1. Germline trimming cut 3 bases from V and 4 bases from J; bases unmatched to any gene: 2. CDR1 is SEHNR, CDR2 FQNEAQ, per germline (reference sequence). This CDR3 contains 14 residues. The CDR3 region has the DNA TGTGCCAGCAGCTTGGGACAGATTAATGAAAAACTGTTTTTT. Its translation: CASSLGQINEKLFF.

This chain links TRBV13 with TRBJ2-7; TRBD1 matches 12 bases. The CDR3 sequence is 15 residues long. Trimming at V came to 5 bases and at J to 5 bases, leaving 7 bases not matched to a gene. Looked up from germline, CDR1 is PRHDT and CDR2 is FYEKMQ (reference sequence). CDR3 sequence: CASSDQGQGANEQYF. The CDR3 DNA sequence: TGTGCCAGCAGCGACCAGGGACAGGGGGCGAACGAGCAGTACTTC.